This T cell receptor beta chain derives from a study of cytomegalovirus exposure and HLA in healthy donors. Produced via immunoSEQ multiplex PCR; TCRdb's table is partial and in-frame only. Of about 250,000 clones in the sample, about 90% were seen once. Overall study findings and caveats: Cytomegalovirus status was reportedly diagnosed by the classifier with high sensitivity and specificity. According to a subsequent analysis, TCR clusters identified in the first cohort showed a tendency to co-occur across the roughly 110 validation repertoires.

The CDR3 sequence is 14 residues long. With 1 base removed from V and 8 bases from J, the gap between germline ends came to 12 bases. The germline V gene has CDR1 MNHEY and CDR2 SMNVEV (reference sequence). This clone is a singleton in its sample. What it binds is not known. This clonotype originated in a man aged 18-30 years in good health and CMV-seropositive. The sequencing input was PBMCs. This chain joins TRBV27 and TRBJ2-1; D is ambiguous. The CDR3 loop reads CASSLFSPLDEQFF. The CDR3 DNA sequence: TGTGCCAGCAGTTTATTTTCCCCCCTGGATGAGCAGTTCTTC.